These 21 T cell receptor beta chains were sequenced from one sample in a study of glioma-infiltrating T cells after dendritic cell vaccination. Documented time point: after dendritic cell vaccination, including at tumor progression/relapse. Produced via immunoSEQ multiplex PCR; TCRdb's table is partial and in-frame only. The sample lists 50,000 to 55,000 clones, roughly 90% occurring once. This material consisted of blood, taken after dendritic cell vaccination. The receptors come from a human donor with glioblastoma.

The V gene is TRBV9, the J gene TRBJ2-3, with D perhaps matching TRBD1 (5 bases). The CDR3 runs 15 residues. Trimming cost V 0 bases and J 0 bases, with 8 bases left between them. Per the germline V gene, CDR1 is SGDLS and CDR2 is YYNGEE. This chain's CDR3 is CASSVVGASTDTQYF. As DNA, the CDR3 is TGTGCCAGCAGCGTAGTAGGGGCAAGCACAGATACGCAGTATTTT.

The gene calls are TRBV5-6 and TRBJ2-7; weak D call: TRBD1 (5 bases). The germline gives CDR1 SGHDT, CDR2 YYEEEE. V dropped 4 bases and J dropped 3 bases, with 17 bases sitting between them. This CDR3 comprises 15 residues. The CDR3, as DNA: TGTGCCAGCAGCGAAGTACAGGTCCTTAGCTACGAGCAGTACTTC. This sequence encodes CASSEVQVLSYEQYF.

The genes are TRBV7-9 and TRBJ2-2; D is possibly TRBD2 (5 bases). The CDR3 contains 14 residues. Trimming stripped 2 bases from V and 6 bases from J, with 10 bases between. Germline CDR1 is SEHNR and CDR2 is FQNEAQ (reference sequence). The CDR3 protein is CASSLRTRPGELFF. The CDR3 nucleotides are TGTGCCAGCAGCTTACGTACTAGGCCCGGGGAGCTGTTTTTT.

The count of this clone is one. This chain connects TRBV6-1 to TRBJ1-2; no definite D call. The CDR3 covers 12 residues. The germline gives CDR1 MNHNS, CDR2 SASEGT. V shed 6 bases and J shed 5 bases, with 10 bases lying between them. The CDR3 sequence: CASSPTQYGYTF. The CDR3 coding sequence is TGTGCCAGCAGCCCGACACAGTATGGCTACACCTTC.

The rearrangement links TRBV28 to TRBJ1-2, with 7 bases aligning to TRBD1. The germline V gene encodes CDR1 MDHEN and CDR2 SYDVKM. This CDR3 has 12 residues. Trimming removed 6 bases from V and 4 bases from J; junction bases left unmatched: 2. The CDR3 sequence is CASSGQVYGYTF. For the CDR3, the DNA is TGTGCCAGCAGCGGACAGGTCTATGGCTACACCTTC.

This clone was seen just once. The gene calls are TRBV9 and TRBJ2-1, with 10 bases lining up with TRBD2. The junction had 19 bases not matched to a gene; V was cut back by 4 bases and J by 9 bases. From germline, CDR1 is SGDLS and CDR2 YYNGEE. The CDR3 is 18 amino acids. The CDR3 DNA is TGTGCCAGCAGCCCCTGGGGTAGCGGGAGGAGGAAAGGAGGTGAGCAGTTCTTC. This encodes CASSPWGSGRRKGGEQFF.

The genes are TRBV9 and TRBJ2-3; perhaps TRBD2 as D (6 bases). The CDR3 has 15 residues. Per the germline V gene, CDR1 is SGDLS and CDR2 is YYNGEE. Trimming left V 0 bases short and J 1 base short, with 9 bases between. CDR3 in amino acids: CASSVGPGGTDTQYF. In nucleotides, the CDR3 is TGTGCCAGCAGCGTAGGCCCGGGAGGCACAGATACGCAGTATTTT.

The chain carries TRBV9 and TRBJ1-5; D is undetermined. This CDR3 spans 15 amino acids. Germline values: CDR1 SGDLS, CDR2 YYNGEE. V was shortened by 1 base and J by 1 base, with 9 bases between the two germline ends. The CDR3 region is CASSVNAGSNQPQHF. CDR3 DNA: TGTGCCAGCAGCGTAAACGCGGGAAGCAATCAGCCCCAGCATTTT.

The chain is built from TRBV2 and TRBJ1-5; D ambiguous. This CDR3 spans 14 amino acids. V lost 7 bases and J lost 1, with 11 bases in between. Per germline, CDR1 SNHLY and CDR2 FYNNEI. The CDR3 DNA reads as TGTGCCAGCAATGGGCAGAGAAGCAATCAGCCCCAGCATTTT. As protein: CASNGQRSNQPQHF.

The chain combines TRBV19 with TRBJ2-3; 11 positions agree with TRBD2. J gave up 1 base and V 7 bases, and 4 bases lay outside the gene matches. The germline V gene has CDR1 LNHDA and CDR2 SQIVND (reference sequence). The CDR3 is made up of 15 amino acids. The CDR3 nucleotides read TGTGCCAGTACAAGACTAGCGGGACGCACAGATACGCAGTATTTT. It translates to CASTRLAGRTDTQYF.

For the CDR3, the DNA is TGTGCCAGCAGCCAAGATCTTTTGGCGGGAGGGATTGAGCAGTTCTTC. Its protein is CASSQDLLAGGIEQFF. The gene calls are TRBV4-2 and TRBJ2-1, with 9 bases aligning to TRBD2. The germline V gene encodes CDR1 LGHNA and CDR2 YNFKEQ. This CDR3 is 16 amino acids long. The junction had 9 bases not matched to a gene; V was cut back by 0 bases and J by 9 bases.

This chain links TRBV5-1 with TRBJ2-7, with D tentatively TRBD2 (6 bases). V was cut by 3 bases and J by 5 bases, with 30 bases left in between. Germline V gene data show CDR1 as SGHRS and CDR2 as YFSETQ. The CDR3 extends over 19 amino acids. The CDR3 reads CASSWGVSQRTPARNEQYF. In DNA, the CDR3 is TGCGCCAGCAGCTGGGGGGTTTCTCAACGGACGCCCGCGAGAAACGAGCAGTACTTC.

The chain is built from TRBV5-6 and TRBJ1-2; the match to TRBD1 covers 7 bases. With 4 bases clipped from V and 2 bases from J, the junction kept 5 bases outside the gene matches. In germline, CDR1 is SGHDT, CDR2 YYEEEE. The CDR3 has 14 residues. The chain's CDR3 is CASSDDRVNYGYTF. The DNA of the CDR3 is TGTGCCAGCAGCGACGACAGGGTAAACTATGGCTACACCTTC.

V gene TRBV15 combines with J gene TRBJ2-2, with a tentative D call TRBD1 (5 bases). Trimming cost V 3 bases and J 1 base, with 9 bases left between them. CDR3 length: 15 residues. The germline gives CDR1 LNHNV, CDR2 YYDKDF (reference sequence). The CDR3 is CATSRYDRNTGELFF. DNA for the CDR3: TGTGCCACCAGCAGGTACGACAGGAACACCGGGGAGCTGTTTTTT. The whole variable domain, remainder taken from reference TRBV15 and TRBJ2-2, is DAMVIQNPRYQVTQFGKPVTLSCSQTLNHNVMYWYQQKSSQAPKLLFHYYDKDFNNEADTPDNFQSRRPNTSFCFLDIRSPGLGDTAMYLCATSRYDRNTGELFFGEGSRLTVL.

The chain is built from TRBV28 and TRBJ2-1; TRBD2 matches 14 bases. CDR3 size: 13 residues. With V trimmed by 8 bases and J by 6 bases, 0 bases remained unmatched. The germline V gene encodes CDR1 MDHEN and CDR2 SYDVKM. The CDR3 spells CASGTSGSNEQFF. DNA for the CDR3: TGTGCCAGCGGGACTAGCGGGAGCAATGAGCAGTTCTTC.

The chain combines TRBV10-3 with TRBJ1-2; D is ambiguous. The V and J ends lost 3 bases and 5 bases respectively, with 16 bases between them. CDR1 ENHRY and CDR2 SYGVKD come from the germline V gene. The CDR3 is 15 residues long. The CDR3 nucleotides read TGTGCCATCAGTGATTTGTCATCTTCGGGGTATGGCTACACCTTC. Translating gives CAISDLSSSGYGYTF.

This chain connects TRBV30 to TRBJ1-2; 11 bases line up with TRBD1. The germline V gene has CDR1 GTSNPN and CDR2 SVGIG (reference sequence). The V gene end was trimmed by 0 bases and the J gene end by 7 bases; junction bases not matched to a gene: 7. The CDR3 has 15 residues. CDR3 in amino acids: CAWSVGTGGSGGYTF. DNA for the CDR3: TGTGCCTGGAGTGTTGGGACAGGGGGATCAGGTGGCTACACCTTC. The full variable domain, rest sourced from reference TRBV30 and TRBJ1-2, is SQTIHQWPATLVQPVGSPLSLECTVEGTSNPNLYWYRQAAGRGLQLLFYSVGIGQISSEVPQNLSASRPQDRQFILSSKKLLLSDSGFYLCAWSVGTGGSGGYTFGSGTRLTVV.

This chain connects TRBV2 to TRBJ2-7; 7 bases match TRBD2. Germline-derived CDR1 and CDR2 are SNHLY and FYNNEI. The length of the CDR3 is 13 residues. J gave up 9 bases and V 6 bases, and 11 bases lay outside the gene matches. The CDR3 reads CASRGGEGGVQYF. The CDR3, as DNA: TGTGCCAGCAGGGGCGGGGAGGGCGGAGTGCAGTACTTC.

The chain is built from TRBV21-1 and TRBJ1-5; the D call TRBD1 from the table was never checked on the DNA. TRBV21-1 is marked as a pseudogene. This CDR3 contains 14 residues. The CDR3 coding sequence is TGTGCCAGCAGCAGCCGACACCTCAATCAGCCCCAGCATTTT. This codes for CASSSRHLNQPQHF.

This chain links TRBV28 with TRBJ1-1; perhaps TRBD1 as D (5 bases). The CDR3 runs 14 residues. Deletions cut 5 bases from V and 4 bases from J, with 14 bases between. Per germline, CDR1 MDHEN and CDR2 SYDVKM. The CDR3 loop reads CASSLRQFGTEAFF. Written as DNA, the CDR3 is TGTGCCAGCAGTCTTAGACAGTTTGGCACTGAAGCTTTCTTT.

This rearrangement joins TRBV5-1 to TRBJ1-1; perhaps TRBD1 as D (5 bases). Germline assignment: CDR1 SGHRS and CDR2 YFSETQ. Deletions cut 5 bases from V and 3 bases from J, with 17 bases between. The length of the CDR3 is 15 residues. CDR3 nucleotide sequence: TGCGCCAGCAGGGTACAGGATTTGATGGACACTGAAGCTTTCTTT. The encoded protein is CASRVQDLMDTEAFF.